Reported below is one T cell receptor beta chain. What it binds is not known. This record comes from a study of early T cells in non-severe SARS-CoV-2 infection. Broader study findings: Missing private and CD4 specificities, VDJdb matching favored anti-spike CD8 responses.

From the 5' RACE reads, TCRdb called clonotypes with MiXCR, one entry per CDR3 protein. The table lists about 72,000 distinct CDR3 sequences, 8% to 9.5% of them singletons, with approximately 3% in the top ten. The length of the CDR3 is 16 residues. From germline, CDR1 is SGHTA and CDR2 FQGNSA. V shed 5 bases, J shed 2 bases, and the junction held 5 bases outside the gene matches. The TCR sequence derives from an adult who was a healthcare worker with PCR-confirmed SARS-CoV-2 infection or an uninfected control (not recorded which). Input material: whole blood. The rearrangement links TRBV7-2 to TRBJ2-1, with TRBD2 identical over 11 bases. This CDR3 is CASSPGLAEAYNEQFF. The CDR3 coding sequence is TGTGCCAGCAGCCCGGGACTAGCGGAGGCCTACAATGAGCAGTTCTTC.